This T cell receptor beta chain comes out of a study of beta chain features in type 1 diabetes. Study-wide context: Regarding age, gender and cell yields, patients proved similar to healthy donors. Study observations and caveats: In all four CD4+ subsets, TCRB CDR3 length was significantly, moderately reduced in type 1 diabetes.

This clone was observed a few times. What it recognizes is unknown. This CDR3 is 18 amino acids long. The germline V gene has CDR1 LGHNA and CDR2 YSLEER. Between the trimmed V and J ends, which lost 1 base and 4 bases, there was a span of 22 bases. cDNA synthesis used the whole RNA isolate, giving expressed TCRB sequences. The method was immunoSEQ multiplex PCR; TCRdb's version includes in-frame clones alone and lacks a portion of them. The sample consists of 400,000 or so clones, roughly 12% of them appearing once. Material: naive CD4+ T cells from blood. The chain is built from TRBV4-3 and TRBJ1-1; D is perhaps TRBD1 (6 bases). This clonotype was obtained from a woman younger than 35 with type 1 diabetes. CDR3: CASSQGAMGETGATEAFF. The DNA of the CDR3 is TGCGCCAGCAGCCAAGGGGCGATGGGCGAGACAGGAGCCACTGAAGCTTTCTTT.